This TCR beta chain appears in the sequencing data of a study of T cells after yellow fever vaccination. As for this clonotype: Its target is unknown.

Trimming removed 0 bases from V and 5 bases from J, with 13 bases in between. The CDR3 spans 16 residues. The V gene's germline CDR1 is KGHSH and CDR2 LQKENI. Whole-study findings and limits: The secondary response showed a weaker magnitude and a faster peak, day 5 versus 15.

TCRdb recomputed calls from the 5' RACE reads with MiXCR, one row per CDR3 protein. The sample lists 300,000 or so distinct CDR3 sequences, approximately 13% seen once, with about 0.51% in the top ten. Sample: CD4+ T cells sorted from PBMCs, taken 45 days after the yellow fever booster vaccination. J is TRBJ2-2 and V is TRBV18; D is uncertain. The sequence came from a man aged 25-45 years who received the YFV17D yellow fever vaccine. The CDR3 nucleotides read TGTGCCAGCTCACCACCCGCCCTGGTGAGAACCGGGGAGCTGTTTTTT. It translates to CASSPPALVRTGELFF. Full variable domain (outside the CDR3, taken from reference TRBV18 and TRBJ2-2): NAGVMQNPRHLVRRRGQEARLRCSPMKGHSHVYWYRQLPEEGLKFMVYLQKENIIDESGMPKERFSAEFPKEGPSILRIQQVVRGDSAAYFCASSPPALVRTGELFFGEGSRLTVL.